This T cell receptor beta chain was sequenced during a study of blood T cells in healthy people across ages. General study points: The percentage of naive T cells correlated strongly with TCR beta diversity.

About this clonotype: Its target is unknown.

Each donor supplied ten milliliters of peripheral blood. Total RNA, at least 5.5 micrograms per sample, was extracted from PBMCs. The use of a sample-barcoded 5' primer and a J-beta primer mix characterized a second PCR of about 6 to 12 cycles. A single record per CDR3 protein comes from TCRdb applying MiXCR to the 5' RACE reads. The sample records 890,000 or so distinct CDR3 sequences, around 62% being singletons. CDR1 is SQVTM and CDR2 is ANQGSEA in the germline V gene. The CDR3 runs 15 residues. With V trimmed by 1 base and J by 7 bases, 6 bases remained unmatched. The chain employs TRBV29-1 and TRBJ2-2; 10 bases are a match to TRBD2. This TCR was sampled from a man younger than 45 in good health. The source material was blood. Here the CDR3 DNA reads TGCAGCGTTGAAGGAGCGGGGGGGCCCGGCGGGGAGCTGTTTTTT. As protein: CSVEGAGGPGGELFF.